The 17 T cell receptor beta chains given below trace back to one sample, sequenced in a study of identical twins. TCRdb itself ran the 5' RACE reads through MiXCR, one entry per CDR3 protein. This sample yields some 500,000 distinct CDR3 sequences, of which approximately 9.6% are seen a single time; roughly 3% belongs to the top ten. The same sample was also studied in work on yellow fever vaccine responses in identical twins.

The sample was PBMCs. These receptors were taken from a woman younger than 35 in good health.

This clonotype came up many times. The CDR3 spells CASSLMSAGANEQFF. Here the CDR3 DNA reads TGTGCCAGCAGTTTAATGTCAGCGGGGGCTAATGAGCAGTTCTTC. The chain joins TRBV12-3 or TRBV12-4 to TRBJ2-1, with 8 bases that match TRBD2. Trimming cost V 2 bases and J 7 bases; bases outside gene matches: 7. The CDR3 is 15 residues long.

This clonotype was picked up a small number of times. This sequence joins TRBV6-2 or TRBV6-3 and TRBJ1-1; D might be TRBD1 (5 bases). V was cut by 2 bases and J by 4 bases, with 8 bases left in between. The CDR3 is made up of 13 amino acids. Germline assignment: CDR1 MNHEY and CDR2 SVGEGT. The CDR3 region is CASSYAGTTEAFF. CDR3 in DNA: TGTGCCAGCAGTTACGCGGGGACCACTGAAGCTTTCTTT.

This clonotype has at least ten counts. The chain couples TRBV12-3 or TRBV12-4 to TRBJ1-5; D not resolved. The length of the CDR3 is 16 residues. Trimming left V 2 bases short and J 0 bases short, with 11 bases between. CDR3 nucleotides: TGTGCCAGCAGTTTAACTCGACTGACTAGCAATCAGCCCCAGCATTTT. This gives the protein CASSLTRLTSNQPQHF.

The V call is TRBV4-3, the J call TRBJ2-2; TRBD1 matches 8 bases. The junction had 4 bases not matched to a gene; V was cut back by 0 bases and J by 4 bases. The germline V gene has CDR1 LGHNA and CDR2 YSLEER. The CDR3 spans 16 residues. CDR3 sequence: CASSQDHRGVTGELFF. The CDR3 bases are TGCGCCAGCAGCCAAGATCACAGGGGGGTCACCGGGGAGCTGTTTTTT.

Many counts were recorded for this clonotype. The chain links TRBV6-2 or TRBV6-3 to TRBJ2-7; TRBD1 is a possible D gene (5 bases). The germline V and J ends were trimmed by 11 bases and 2 bases, with 19 bases remaining between them. The CDR3 runs 14 residues. Germline CDR1 and CDR2: MNHEY and SVGEGT. For the CDR3, the DNA is TGTGCCTCCACTGCGGACATACCGACCTACGAGCAGTACTTC. Translated, it gives CASTADIPTYEQYF.

This chain joins TRBV4-3 and TRBJ2-7; 7 bases map to TRBD2. CDR3 length equals 15 residues. Germline CDR1 is LGHNA and CDR2 is YSLEER. Losses at the gene ends were 1 base for V and 4 bases for J; bases not matched to a gene: 7. CDR3 coding DNA: TGCGCCAGCAGCCAAGGGGGCGGGAGTCAGTACGAGCAGTACTTC. Amino acids: CASSQGGGSQYEQYF.

The V gene is TRBV14, the J gene TRBJ1-2, with 8 bases fitting TRBD1. J was trimmed by 4 bases and V by 0 bases; bases with no gene match: 7. CDR3 length: 16 residues. Germline V gene sequence: CDR1 SGHDN, CDR2 FVKESK. In DNA form, the CDR3 reads TGTGCCAGCAGCCAAGAAGACAGGGGTGCAATCTATGGCTACACCTTC. It encodes CASSQEDRGAIYGYTF.

This sequence joins TRBV28 and TRBJ2-7, with TRBD1 identical over 7 bases. Trimming at V came to 7 bases and at J to 0 bases, leaving 3 bases not matched to a gene. Germline CDR1 and CDR2: MDHEN and SYDVKM. There are 13 residues in the CDR3. The CDR3 region is CASIAGGSYEQYF. In DNA, the CDR3 is TGTGCCAGCATAGCAGGGGGCTCCTACGAGCAGTACTTC.

The rearrangement uses TRBV20-1 and TRBJ2-1, with D perhaps TRBD2 (5 bases). CDR3 size: 14 residues. The germline gives CDR1 DFQATT, CDR2 SNEGSKA (reference sequence). V was pared by 0 bases and J by 10 bases, with 16 bases between. CDR3 nucleotides: TGCAGTGCTAGAGAGACCACTAGTATCAACGAGCAGTTCTTC. Protein: CSARETTSINEQFF.

This clonotype was recorded many times. V usage is TRBV3-1 and J usage is TRBJ1-5, with no clear D. Germline V gene data show CDR1 as LGHDT and CDR2 as YNNKEL (reference sequence). V was clipped by 2 bases and J by 3 bases, with 5 bases between them. There are 13 residues in the CDR3. CDR3: CASSQSPNQPQHF. CDR3 nucleotides: TGTGCCAGCAGCCAATCCCCCAATCAGCCCCAGCATTTT.

This clonotype was detected a few times. The gene calls are TRBV6-2 or TRBV6-3 and TRBJ2-1; TRBD2 matches at 8 bases. V gave up 7 bases and J gave up 5 bases; unmatched junction bases: 13. CDR1 is MNHEY and CDR2 is SVGEGT in the germline V gene. This CDR3 region has 16 residues. The CDR3 region has the DNA TGTGCCAGCATCGGGCGGGAACTAGCGGAGAACAATGAGCAGTTCTTC. This encodes CASIGRELAENNEQFF.

This clonotype has a count of ten or more. Here the CDR3 reads CASSQSRAEQYF. As DNA, the CDR3 is TGTGCCAGCAGCCAAAGCAGGGCCGAGCAGTACTTC. J is TRBJ2-7 and V is TRBV14; a weak D match, TRBD1 (5 bases). Germline V lookup: CDR1 SGHDN, CDR2 FVKESK. The germline V and J ends were trimmed by 2 bases and 6 bases, with 8 bases remaining between them. The CDR3 consists of 12 residues.

The chain links TRBV28 to TRBJ2-7; D is perhaps TRBD1 (6 bases). This CDR3 is built from 16 residues. Trimming pared 3 bases from V and 0 bases from J, leaving 15 bases between. The germline CDR1 and CDR2 sequences are MDHEN and SYDVKM. The CDR3 DNA is TGTGCCAGCAGTTTGAAGGGACACCTTTCCTCCTACGAGCAGTACTTC. It encodes CASSLKGHLSSYEQYF.

The CDR3 sequence: CASSQRLAGTGELFF. DNA of the CDR3: TGCGCCAGCAGCCAGAGACTAGCGGGCACCGGGGAGCTGTTTTTT. The rearrangement joins TRBV4-3 to TRBJ2-2, with 10 bases matching TRBD2. Germline lookup yields CDR1 LGHNA and CDR2 YSLEER. The CDR3 extends over 15 amino acids. The V segment lost 3 bases and the J segment 4 bases; nucleotides outside the gene matches: 2.

J is TRBJ2-3 and V is TRBV6-2 or TRBV6-3, with 16 positions matching TRBD2. From germline, CDR1 is MNHEY and CDR2 SVGEGT. This CDR3 has 20 residues. V lost 4 bases and J lost 0; bases outside the gene matches: 10. CDR3 region: CASSSYGGTSGGASTDTQYF. The CDR3 DNA sequence: TGTGCCAGCAGTTCATACGGTGGGACTAGCGGGGGGGCTAGCACAGATACGCAGTATTTT.

This clonotype has a handful of counts. CDR3 nucleotides: TGCGCCAGCAGCTTGGCCAATGAGCAGGGGACCAAAAACATTCAGTACTTC. The encoded protein is CASSLANEQGTKNIQYF. The chain couples TRBV5-1 to TRBJ2-4, with a tentative D call TRBD1 (6 bases). The CDR3 loop spans 17 amino acids. V lost 0 bases to trimming and J lost 2 bases, with 15 bases between them. Germline-derived CDR1 and CDR2 are SGHRS and YFSETQ.

Ten or more counts support this clonotype. The chain combines TRBV10-3 with TRBJ2-7; TRBD1 agrees at 8 bases. Trimming at V came to 6 bases and at J to 5 bases, leaving 9 bases not matched to a gene. The CDR3 is 14 amino acids. The germline gives CDR1 ENHRY, CDR2 SYGVKD. This chain's CDR3 is CAIREDRGTHEQYF. The CDR3 DNA follows: TGTGCCATCAGGGAAGACAGGGGTACCCACGAGCAGTACTTC.